This T cell receptor beta chain was captured by sequencing in a study of cytomegalovirus exposure and HLA in healthy donors. The length of the CDR3 is 15 residues. The germline V gene encodes CDR1 KGHSH and CDR2 LQKENI. Trimming shortened V by 0 bases and J by 2 bases, and 10 bases separated the two germline ends. Points from the study as a whole: Data from an earlier analysis indicated that most TCR beta V segments were productive either about 87% or about 30% of the time. Later findings reportedly placed an Asian-associated ancestry cluster below the roughly 660-donor mean for N-insertions.

The PCR ran on 60 Vbeta and 13 Jbeta primers. Clones were sequenced by immunoSEQ multiplex PCR, and TCRdb holds only the in-frame ones, with some missing. The sample gives more than 100,000 clones, more than 65% of which show up once; about 3.9% is in the top ten. Comments on this clone: The antigen is not known.

The receptor was derived from a human donor in good health. The chain links TRBV18 to TRBJ2-5; D is ambiguous. The sample comprised PBMCs. The CDR3 here is CASSPPRRIQETQYF. The CDR3 DNA follows: TGTGCCAGCTCACCACCGCGGCGGATTCAAGAGACCCAGTACTTC.